Below, one TCR beta chain is given with its context. V shed 10 bases and J 10 bases; nucleotides not matched to a gene: 5. This CDR3 has 11 amino acids. CDR1 and CDR2 (germline): LNHDA, SQIVND (reference sequence). As originally analysed: Reference gene primer amplification gave nucleated cell count estimates. Clones were read by immunoSEQ multiplex PCR, and TCRdb kept only the in-frame ones, dropping some. The V and J calls and clone size come from that table; D and trimming were worked out from the DNA. The data show tens of thousands of clones, 80% to 90% seen once. The data were taken from a study of blood T cell repertoires in COVID-19. Study-wide background: Spain, Italy and the United States supplied samples that represented acute and convalescent COVID-19.

Sequenced material: peripheral blood. The chain links TRBV19 to TRBJ2-1; 9 bases match TRBD1. This receptor was taken from an elderly woman with active or convalescent COVID-19. The CDR3 nucleotides are TGTGCCACGACAGGGGGTGTAGAGCAGTTCTTC. Protein sequence: CATTGGVEQFF.